The 12 T cell receptor beta chains presented below share a single source sample, sequenced in a study of T cell responses to AZD1222 COVID-19 vaccine. Assay used: immunoSEQ multiplex PCR; TCRdb lists only in-frame clones, some missing. There are 150,000 to 200,000 clones in the sample; around 90% occur only once, and 3.6% lies in the top ten. Sequencing used peripheral blood, obtained 28 days after the second dose of the MenACWY control vaccine. These TCRs come from an adult who received the MenACWY meningococcal vaccine as a control.

The genes are TRBV10-3 and TRBJ1-5; D gene ambiguous. Trimming removed 2 bases from V and 3 bases from J, with 8 bases in between. The CDR3 extends over 14 amino acids. The germline V gene encodes CDR1 ENHRY and CDR2 SYGVKD. The CDR3 nucleotides are TGTGCCATCAGTGAGGCAGATATCAATCAGCCCCAGCATTTT. Residues: CAISEADINQPQHF.

This sequence joins TRBV19 and TRBJ1-3, with D perhaps matching TRBD1 (6 bases). CDR1 LNHDA and CDR2 SQIVND come from the germline V gene (reference sequence). The CDR3 consists of 14 residues. Trimming stripped 5 bases from V and 2 bases from J, with 10 bases between. CDR3 protein: CASSDRIPGNTIYF. CDR3 nucleotide sequence: TGTGCCAGTAGTGACAGGATTCCTGGAAACACCATATATTTT.

The rearrangement uses TRBV29-1 and TRBJ2-7; D is ambiguous. Germline assignment: CDR1 SQVTM and CDR2 ANQGSEA. The CDR3 consists of 14 residues. V dropped 4 bases and J dropped 1 base, with 14 bases sitting between them. The CDR3: CSVVPAFGSYEQYF. The CDR3 coding sequence is TGCAGCGTTGTTCCAGCCTTCGGGTCCTACGAGCAGTACTTC.

This rearrangement joins TRBV7-2 to TRBJ1-1, with a possible D match to TRBD1 (5 bases). The CDR3 runs to 15 residues. From germline, CDR1 is SGHTA and CDR2 FQGNSA. V lost 6 bases and J 2 bases, leaving 16 bases between the germline ends. CDR3 bases: TGTGCCAGCAGACCCCGGGGGACGGGTAACACTGAAGCTTTCTTT. This translates into CASRPRGTGNTEAFF.

The rearrangement uses TRBV7-8 and TRBJ1-5; D is ambiguous. V was pared by 2 bases and J by 3 bases, with 8 bases between. Germline CDR1 SGHVS, CDR2 FQNEAQ. The CDR3 totals 14 residues. Here the CDR3 reads CASSLTQINQPQHF. CDR3 coding DNA: TGTGCCAGCAGCTTAACCCAGATCAATCAGCCCCAGCATTTT.

The gene calls are TRBV7-2 and TRBJ2-1; unclear D gene. V was pared by 3 bases and J by 9 bases, with 12 bases between. Germline CDR1 SGHTA, CDR2 FQGNSA. CDR3 length equals 13 residues. The CDR3 coding sequence is TGTGCCAGCAGCTTTCCTAGTACGGCTGAGCAGTTCTTC. As protein: CASSFPSTAEQFF.

J is TRBJ2-1 and V is TRBV5-4, with 8 bases matching TRBD1. The CDR3 loop spans 16 amino acids. CDR1 and CDR2 from the germline V gene are SGHNT and YYREEE (reference sequence). Trimming at V came to 0 bases and at J to 4 bases, leaving 6 bases not matched to a gene. CDR3 sequence: CASSLATGGFYNEQFF. The CDR3, as DNA: TGTGCCAGCAGCTTGGCCACAGGGGGTTTTTACAATGAGCAGTTCTTC.

This chain joins TRBV27 and TRBJ2-1; D remains unclear. The V gene's germline CDR1 is MNHEY and CDR2 SMNVEV (reference sequence). The CDR3 is made up of 16 amino acids. Trimming took off 3 bases at V and 4 bases at J, with 16 bases between the two ends. The CDR3 bases are TGTGCCAGCAGTTTCCTGGGGTTGACCAAATACAATGAGCAGTTCTTC. This gives the protein CASSFLGLTKYNEQFF.

The genes are TRBV2 and TRBJ1-1; D is uncertain. V lost 0 bases to trimming and J lost 5 bases, with 10 bases between them. This CDR3 has 14 residues. CDR1 is SNHLY and CDR2 is FYNNEI in the germline V gene. The CDR3 nucleotides are TGTGCCAGCAGTGAAGCCTCCCAACTTACTGAAGCTTTCTTT. Protein: CASSEASQLTEAFF.

This clone was observed a few times. The chain joins TRBV7-9 to TRBJ1-6; D not resolved. The germline CDR1 and CDR2 sequences are SEHNR and FQNEAQ (reference sequence). The V end was cut by 1 base, the J end by 10 bases, with 14 bases between. This CDR3 is built from 15 residues. In DNA, the CDR3 is TGTGCCAGCAGCTTAGGTCAGGACGTACGGTCACCCCTCCACTTT. Its protein is CASSLGQDVRSPLHF.

The CDR3 nucleotides are TGTGCCACCAGTGATTGGGACAGGGGCGAGCAGTACTTC. This translates into CATSDWDRGEQYF. The chain employs TRBV24-1 and TRBJ2-7, with 10 bases that match TRBD1. The trim removed 2 bases at V and 6 bases at J, leaving 0 bases unmatched. The CDR3 extends over 13 amino acids. Germline V CDR1 and CDR2: KGHDR, SFDVKD.

The rearrangement links TRBV9 to TRBJ2-7; no firm D call. The ends were cut back, 4 bases at V and 2 bases at J, with 13 bases in the middle. The CDR3 has 14 residues. Germline assignment: CDR1 SGDLS and CDR2 YYNGEE. The CDR3 DNA sequence: TGTGCCAGCAGCCCCCATTCCTCGGCCTACGAGCAGTACTTC. As protein: CASSPHSSAYEQYF. The full variable domain, its missing parts supplied by reference TRBV9 and TRBJ2-7, is DSGVTQTPKHLITATGQRVTLRCSPRSGDLSVYWYQQSLDQGLQFLIQYYNGEERAKGNILERFSAQQFPDLHSELNLSSLELGDSALYFCASSPHSSAYEQYFGPGTRLTVT.